The T cell receptor (beta chain) under discussion was sequenced for a study of T cell responses to AZD1222 COVID-19 vaccine. Notes on the study in general: Most donors were white British and more were female, and clonal diversity was possibly underestimated. Repertoire sampling was restricted to post-peak T cell response timepoints. Spike was spanned by vaccine-associated CD4 TCRs, which were dominant at 160-218 and 743-854.

Germline V gene sequence: CDR1 SGDLS, CDR2 YYNGEE. Trimming pared 4 bases from V and 5 bases from J, leaving 15 bases between. The CDR3 sequence is 14 residues long. Worth noting for this clone: Its antigen remains unidentified.

Libraries were prepared by immunoSEQ multiplex PCR; TCRdb keeps only in-frame clonotypes and omits some of them. The sample has about 140,000 clones; 80% to 95% are singletons. This rearrangement joins TRBV9 to TRBJ1-1; possibly TRBD1 for D (6 bases). The sample here was peripheral blood, taken on day 0 of MenACWY control vaccination. This TCR derives from an adult in good health. The CDR3 reads CASSITGRETEAFF. CDR3 nucleotides: TGTGCCAGCAGCATTACAGGGAGGGAAACTGAAGCTTTCTTT.